This T cell receptor (beta chain) was retrieved from a study of blood T cell repertoires in COVID-19. For the study at large: Specimens from acute and convalescent COVID-19 originated in the United States, Italy and Spain.

Ages ranged from about 18 to 89 years, with residence in about 23 US areas. The recovered donors of Cohort 3 showed two negative PCRs, clearance, or symptom resolution. Authors' methods: Estimated nucleated cell counts came from reference gene primer amplification. Using immunoSEQ multiplex PCR, the repertoire was profiled, and TCRdb retains in-frame clones only, with some absent. V and J calls and clone size are those listed in that table; D and trimming were worked out from the DNA. The sample consists of 200,000 to 250,000 clones, around 90% of them appearing once. Germline CDR1 is LGHDT and CDR2 is YNNKEL (reference sequence). Trimming took 5 bases from V and 7 from J; bases not matched to a gene: 9. This CDR3 spans 15 amino acids.

The TCR was taken from a man in his thirties or forties who had recovered from COVID-19. Input material: PBMCs or T cells enriched from blood (not recorded which). The chain uses TRBV3-1 (or the pseudogene TRBV3-2) and TRBJ2-2; 8 nucleotides match TRBD1. The CDR3 loop is CASSWAGGEIGELFF. The CDR3 bases are TGTGCCAGCAGCTGGGCAGGGGGCGAAATCGGGGAGCTGTTTTTT.